This T cell receptor beta chain originates from a study of CD8+ T cells in alopecia areata (dated by TCRdb to 2017 to 2018). Context from the whole study: The treated patients, all with moderate-to-severe alopecia areata, were enrolled in an open-label pilot trial of oral tofacitinib given at 5 to 10 mg twice daily. Tofacitinib was administered for 6 to 18 months, and 6 months of follow-up off drug were then conducted to assess delayed response and recurrence. Scalp clonality was compared across normal scalp (n=4), patchy alopecia areata scalp (n=8), and alopecia totalis/universalis scalp (n=8). TCRbeta CDR3 regions were amplified by immunoSEQ multiplex PCR with 35 Vbeta forward and 13 Jbeta reverse primers. Human TCRbeta sequencing covered scalp tissue and sorted CD4+ and CD8+ peripheral blood T cells from patchy and totalis/universalis alopecia areata patients and healthy controls. RNA was extracted with the PAXgene miRNA kit for fixed scalp, the miRNeasy kit for PBMCs, and the RNeasy kit for mouse skin. In both human patients and the C3H/HeJ mouse model, the study applied high-throughput TCRbeta sequencing to look at T cell clonal expansion in alopecia areata. Biopsies were taken from tofacitinib-treated patients at baseline and again at 4 and 24 weeks into treatment, and several of those patients also had a later scalp biopsy. The study at large found these results: Scalp TCR repertoire analysis is complicated because resident alphabeta T cells in normal human skin are also sequenced, whereas mouse skin is dominated by gammadelta T cells. Shared TCR sequences between patients were less evident than in mice, which may be partly attributable to HLA diversity in the patient population. Lesional scalp, especially in alopecia totalis/universalis, showed higher clonality and more expanded CD8+ clones than normal scalp, suggesting antigenic drive.

This clone was counted only a few times. Its antigen is unknown. Base-call qualities are not available, and no considerably larger clone is one nucleotide away. Libraries were constructed by the immunoSEQ multiplex PCR assay. RNA was extracted from all samples and reverse transcribed into cDNA, which served as template for TCR sequencing. First-strand cDNA was synthesized using SuperScript III with a 2:1 mix of oligo-dT and random hexamers. Amplification bias was assessed with a synthetic immune receptor repertoire, and residual bias was removed computationally. For the original study's pipeline: Raw reads were preprocessed to remove errors, and CDR3 was defined according to IMGT conventions as the region from the conserved cysteine to phenylalanine. Clonality was computed as 1 minus the Shannon entropy, with the entropy normalized by log2 of the number of productive unique TCRs. Scalp TCRbeta sequences were cross-referenced with sorted blood CD4 and CD8 repertoires so that the CD4 or CD8 identity of scalp clones could be inferred. TCRdb mirrors the immuneACCESS table, restricted to in-frame sequences. Some clones are absent from its copies; in checked studies, under half trace to an unresolved V gene, and the reason for the others is unknown. Clone size and the V and J calls come from that table; the DNA yielded D and trimming. This sample holds hundreds of thousands of clones; roughly two thirds were observed only once. The ten largest clones represent around 1.2% of the sample.

According to the study, the label for this sample's time point signals: baseline before oral tofacitinib. From alopecia areata patients, peripheral blood was collected along with lesional scalp punch biopsies. PBMCs were isolated by density centrifugation and stained for CD3, CD4 and CD8, after which CD4+ and CD8+ T cells were sorted on a FACSAria. Via the germline V gene (reference sequence), CDR1 is GTSNPN and CDR2 SVGIG. For this chain, trimming is 2 bases at the V end and 3 bases at the J end, and the number of junction bases without a gene match is 6. The CDR3 has 16 amino acids, counting the end cysteine and phenylalanine. The retained sequence is limited to the CDR3, 48 bases, with the frame set at the first base.

The chain links TRBV30 with TRBJ1-3, with 11 central nucleotides matching TRBD1. Sequenced here: CD4+ T cells sorted from blood, sampled at week 0. The origin of this receptor is a human donor with alopecia areata. The CDR3 loop reads CAWSPRDRGFGNTIYF. DNA sequence: TGTGCCTGGAGTCCACGGGACAGGGGGTTTGGAAACACCATATATTTT.